This T cell receptor beta chain emerged from a study of T cell responses to AZD1222 COVID-19 vaccine. Across the whole study: Whether given at about 4 or about 12 weeks, second doses were pooled.

Note on this clone: Its antigen is unidentified.

Method: immunoSEQ multiplex PCR; TCRdb's copy keeps in-frame clones and lacks some. The repertoire consists of about 100,000 clones, with roughly 91% occurring once and the leading ten covering around 1.7%. General study findings and limits: CD4 TCRs linked to vaccination spanned spike, dominating at 160-218 and 743-854. Clonal diversity was possibly underestimated, and white British individuals and females predominated among donors.

Trimming removed 4 bases from V and 6 bases from J, with 18 bases in between. The CDR3 covers 16 residues. Germline CDR1 and CDR2: LNHDA and SQIVND (reference sequence). Sequencing was performed on peripheral blood, taken on day 0 of AZD1222 vaccination. V and J are TRBV19 and TRBJ2-2, with a tentative D call TRBD2 (6 bases). This TCR was sampled from an adult in good health. CDR3 protein: CASSRGLSGASGELFF. The CDR3 nucleotides read TGTGCCAGTAGTAGAGGACTATCGGGAGCTTCCGGGGAGCTGTTTTTT.